One sample yielded the 29 T cell receptor beta chains listed below, sequenced in a study of control samples from healthy donors and cancer patients. Some clones are missing from TCRdb's copy, which holds only in-frame ones; the method was immunoSEQ multiplex PCR. The table has 55,000 to 90,000 clones, 75% to 90% seen once. The sample comprised blood. These receptors came from a man aged 50-59 years in good health.

This clone was detected a few times. The V call is TRBV4-3, the J call TRBJ2-2, with 8 bases lining up with TRBD1. Unmatched junction bases numbered 3, after V lost 0 bases and J lost 6 bases. Germline CDR1 LGHNA, CDR2 YSLEER. There are 15 residues in the CDR3. The CDR3 here is CASSQEDRGSGELFF. CDR3 nucleotides: TGCGCCAGCAGCCAAGAAGACAGGGGTTCCGGGGAGCTGTTTTTT.

This clone was counted only a few times. The chain links TRBV19 to TRBJ1-2; perhaps TRBD1 as D (5 bases). Per the germline V gene, CDR1 is LNHDA and CDR2 is SQIVND (reference sequence). Between the trimmed V and J ends, which lost 5 bases and 7 bases, there was a span of 8 bases. The CDR3 runs 11 residues. The CDR3 loop reads CASSWQGGYTF. Here the CDR3 DNA reads TGTGCCAGTAGTTGGCAGGGTGGCTACACCTTC.

The chain carries TRBV7-6 and TRBJ1-6, with a weak D call TRBD1 (6 bases). The CDR3 is made up of 14 amino acids. The V end was cut by 0 bases, the J end by 10 bases, with 10 bases between. The germline CDR1 and CDR2 sequences are SGHVS and FNYEAQ. CDR3 sequence (DNA): TGTGCCAGCAGCTTAGCAGGGGGAGGATCACCCCTCCACTTT. Encoded protein: CASSLAGGGSPLHF. The variable domain in full, with the rest retrieved from reference TRBV7-6 and TRBJ1-6, is GAGVSQSPRYKVTKRGQDVALRCDPISGHVSLYWYRQALGQGPEFLTYFNYEAQQDKSGLPNDRFSAERPEGSISTLTIQRTEQRDSAMYRCASSLAGGGSPLHFGNGTRLTVT.

This sequence joins TRBV7-2 and TRBJ2-5; 13 nucleotides align to TRBD2. V lost 5 bases to trimming and J lost 9 bases; unmatched junction nucleotides: 9. The CDR3 sequence is 15 residues long. Per the germline V gene, CDR1 is SGHTA and CDR2 is FQGNSA. In nucleotides, the CDR3 is TGTGCCAGCAGCCTGGGACTAGCGGGGTATTCGGCCCAGTACTTC. This codes for CASSLGLAGYSAQYF.

This clone appeared a single time. The chain uses TRBV19 and TRBJ2-7; the match to TRBD1 covers 8 bases. Germline CDR1 is LNHDA and CDR2 is SQIVND (reference sequence). V lost 5 bases and J lost 5; bases outside the gene matches: 8. The CDR3 covers 14 residues. The CDR3 DNA is TGTGCCAGTAGTCTCGAGGACAGGGTCCACGAGCAGTACTTC. This translates into CASSLEDRVHEQYF.

This clone appeared a single time. Germline is not matched at one junction end, which may reflect a read error. The chain links TRBV9 to TRBJ2-7; no clear D. The germline gives CDR1 SGDLS, CDR2 YYNGEE. The CDR3 is 14 residues long. CDR3 amino acids: CASSVGPTEPQWDF. In DNA, the CDR3 is TGTGCCAGCAGCGTAGGGCCTACAGAGCCCCAGTGGGACTTC.

This clone was counted between two and nine times. J is TRBJ2-1 and V is TRBV3-1 (or the pseudogene TRBV3-2); 8 nucleotides match TRBD1. The germline gives CDR1 LGHDT, CDR2 YNNKEL (reference sequence). V was clipped by 4 bases and J by 12 bases; unmatched bases: 5. This CDR3 has 12 residues. CDR3 DNA sequence: TGTGCCAGCAGCCCCGGACAGGGCGGGCAGTTCTTC. Residues: CASSPGQGGQFF.

V is TRBV27 and J is TRBJ1-3; D call uncertain. Germline loops: CDR1 MNHEY, CDR2 SMNVEV (reference sequence). The V end lost 6 bases, the J end lost 0 bases, and 6 bases lay between the germline ends. The CDR3 spans 13 residues. The CDR3 loop reads CASRGFSGNTIYF. CDR3 in DNA: TGTGCCAGCAGAGGATTCTCTGGAAACACCATATATTTT.

The chain links TRBV5-4 to TRBJ1-4; D perhaps matches TRBD1 (5 bases). Per the germline V gene, CDR1 is SGHNT and CDR2 is YYREEE (reference sequence). V was cut by 0 bases and J by 7 bases, with 16 bases left in between. The CDR3 runs 16 residues. CDR3 sequence reads: CASSLAGSGALEKLFF. The CDR3 bases are TGTGCCAGCAGCTTGGCAGGATCCGGGGCCCTTGAAAAACTGTTTTTT.

The chain recombines TRBV6-2 or TRBV6-3 with TRBJ2-1; TRBD2 might be the D (5 bases). The V gene's germline CDR1 is MNHEY and CDR2 SVGEGT. V lost 3 bases, J lost 4 bases, and 13 bases lay in between. This CDR3 is 15 amino acids long. CDR3 residues: CASSYSGRWYNEQFF. CDR3 nucleotide sequence: TGTGCCAGCAGTTATAGTGGGAGATGGTACAATGAGCAGTTCTTC.

The chain recombines TRBV6-5 with TRBJ1-5; D is uncertain. Germline V CDR1 and CDR2: MNHEY, SVGAGI. V was shortened by 11 bases and J by 0 bases, with 8 bases between the two germline ends. This CDR3 contains 12 residues. The CDR3 reads CAAGPSNQPQHF. The CDR3 DNA reads TGTGCCGCTGGGCCTAGCAATCAGCCCCAGCATTTT.

In this sample, this clone turned up once. V gene TRBV19 combines with J gene TRBJ2-1; D not resolved. Trimming removed 6 bases from V and 9 bases from J, with 15 bases in between. Per the germline V gene, CDR1 is LNHDA and CDR2 is SQIVND (reference sequence). The CDR3 extends over 13 amino acids. The CDR3 nucleotides are TGTGCCAGTAGAGTAAGTACGGGTGTTGAGCAGTTCTTC. It encodes CASRVSTGVEQFF.

This chain's CDR3 is CASSGPRASGSYEQYF. DNA of the CDR3: TGTGCCAGCAGTGGACCCCGGGCAAGCGGGAGCTACGAGCAGTACTTC. The V and J genes are TRBV6-1 and TRBJ2-7; 8 nucleotides line up with TRBD2. The CDR3 spans 16 residues. Germline lookup yields CDR1 MNHNS and CDR2 SASEGT. Trimming removed 4 bases from V and 3 bases from J; junction bases left unmatched: 11.

The chain uses TRBV24-1 and TRBJ1-2; 7 bases line up with TRBD1. V trimming: 3 bases; J trimming: 3 bases; junction bases outside the gene matches: 6. The CDR3 is 15 residues long. The germline gives CDR1 KGHDR, CDR2 SFDVKD. The CDR3 loop is CATSDPDRDDYGYTF. CDR3 sequence (DNA): TGTGCCACCAGTGATCCAGACAGGGATGACTATGGCTACACCTTC.

The gene calls are TRBV19 and TRBJ1-3; D is perhaps TRBD1 (6 bases). CDR1 and CDR2 from the germline V gene are LNHDA and SQIVND (reference sequence). CDR3 length: 13 amino acids. Trimming shortened V by 3 bases and J by 8 bases, and 11 bases separated the two germline ends. DNA for the CDR3: TGTGCCAGTAGTATGGGGGCGGCATACACCATATATTTT. Protein sequence: CASSMGAAYTIYF.

CDR3 DNA: TGCGCCAGCAGCCAATCGCTATTGCAGCGGGAGTATAAGCAGTACTTC. It codes for CASSQSLLQREYKQYF. J is TRBJ2-7 and V is TRBV4-1; TRBD2 aligns across 8 bases. This CDR3 is built from 16 residues. Germline CDR1 and CDR2: MGHRA and YSYEKL. V lost 2 bases, J lost 8 bases, and 14 bases stayed unmatched.

The chain links TRBV9 to TRBJ2-5, with D perhaps matching TRBD1 (5 bases). V lost 3 bases, J lost 3 bases, and 15 bases lay in between. The CDR3 loop spans 15 amino acids. CDR1 and CDR2 from the germline V gene are SGDLS and YYNGEE. The chain's CDR3 is CASSGQGGLKETQYF. In DNA form, the CDR3 reads TGTGCCAGCAGCGGGCAGGGTGGGTTAAAAGAGACCCAGTACTTC.

The rearrangement links TRBV6-5 to TRBJ2-5; tentatively, D is TRBD2 (6 bases). The CDR3 covers 13 residues. Trimming left V 8 bases short and J 5 bases short, with 15 bases between. Germline-derived CDR1 and CDR2 are MNHEY and SVGAGI. The CDR3 spells CASGTRVGETQYF. Written as DNA, the CDR3 is TGTGCCAGCGGGACTCGGGTGGGCGAGACCCAGTACTTC.

This chain joins TRBV4-3 and TRBJ1-2; a possible D gene is TRBD1 (5 bases). The germline V gene encodes CDR1 LGHNA and CDR2 YSLEER. V was clipped by 1 base and J by 1 base, with 13 bases between them. This CDR3 region has 16 residues. The chain's CDR3 is CASSQGEGSYNYGYTF. CDR3 nucleotides: TGCGCCAGCAGCCAAGGGGAGGGGTCCTATAACTATGGCTACACCTTC.

The genes are TRBV30 and TRBJ1-5; D might be TRBD1 (6 bases). The CDR3 runs 12 residues. Germline loops: CDR1 GTSNPN, CDR2 SVGIG (reference sequence). The V and J ends lost 0 bases and 15 bases respectively, with 15 bases between them. CDR3 sequence reads: CAWSVLTGNLHF. The CDR3 DNA sequence: TGTGCCTGGAGTGTCCTGACAGGAAACCTGCATTTT.

The chain uses TRBV4-3 and TRBJ1-3; TRBD1 aligns across 9 bases. The germline V gene has CDR1 LGHNA and CDR2 YSLEER. The length of the CDR3 is 17 residues. Unmatched junction bases numbered 9, after V lost 2 bases and J lost 4 bases. For the CDR3, the DNA is TGCGCCAGCAGCCAATCTCCCGGGACAGGGCGAGGAAACACCATATATTTT. Residues: CASSQSPGTGRGNTIYF.

In DNA, the CDR3 is TGTGCCAGCAGTGAACGAAGCGACTGGGGATATAGCAATCAGCCCCAGCATTTT. As protein: CASSERSDWGYSNQPQHF. The rearrangement joins TRBV6-1 to TRBJ1-5; D is unresolved. This CDR3 is 18 amino acids long. V was shortened by 2 bases and J by 0 bases, with 17 bases between the two germline ends. The germline gives CDR1 MNHNS, CDR2 SASEGT.

There are a few counts of this clone. This sequence joins TRBV24-1 and TRBJ2-1; D gene ambiguous. This CDR3 is built from 12 residues. CDR1 is KGHDR, CDR2 SFDVKD, per germline. Trimming removed 3 bases at V and 10 bases at J, with 9 bases between. The CDR3 protein is CATSDARAEQFF. DNA of the CDR3: TGTGCCACCAGTGATGCTAGGGCCGAGCAGTTCTTC.

V gene TRBV19 combines with J gene TRBJ1-1; D remains unclear. The V end lost 5 bases, the J end lost 4 bases, and 11 bases lay between the germline ends. The CDR3 extends over 13 amino acids. Germline loops: CDR1 LNHDA, CDR2 SQIVND (reference sequence). DNA of the CDR3: TGTGCCAGTAGTCACGTGGGTCCCACTGAAGCTTTCTTT. The encoded protein is CASSHVGPTEAFF.

The chain has TRBV4-3 and TRBJ1-1; 8 nucleotides align to TRBD1. Germline CDR1 reads LGHNA; CDR2 reads YSLEER. CDR3 size: 14 residues. J was trimmed by 6 bases and V by 4 bases; bases with no gene match: 7. The CDR3 spells CASSRDRGGAEAFF. The CDR3 coding sequence is TGCGCCAGCAGCCGAGACAGGGGAGGTGCTGAAGCTTTCTTT.

The chain has TRBV7-2 and TRBJ2-1, with 8 bases fitting TRBD2. V lost 5 bases and J lost 4; bases outside the gene matches: 7. The germline CDR1 and CDR2 sequences are SGHTA and FQGNSA. The CDR3 is 15 amino acids. The DNA of the CDR3 is TGTGCCAGCAGCCGTCCGGGACTAGATTACAATGAGCAGTTCTTC. This gives the protein CASSRPGLDYNEQFF. The full variable domain, its missing parts supplied by reference TRBV7-2 and TRBJ2-1, is GAGVSQSPSNKVTEKGKDVELRCDPISGHTALYWYRQSLGQGLEFLIYFQGNSAPDKSGLPSDRFSAERTGGSVSTLTIQRTQQEDSAVYLCASSRPGLDYNEQFFGPGTRLTVL.

The chain links TRBV18 to TRBJ2-7; D unclear. CDR3 length: 15 amino acids. Trimming pared 3 bases from V and 2 bases from J, leaving 14 bases between. CDR1 KGHSH and CDR2 LQKENI come from the germline V gene. CDR3 DNA: TGTGCCAGCTCACCTTGGGAAGATGACGCCTACGAGCAGTACTTC. Translation gives CASSPWEDDAYEQYF.

The chain couples TRBV5-1 to TRBJ2-7, with a weak D call TRBD2 (5 bases). The ends were cut back, 1 base at V and 0 bases at J, with 8 bases in the middle. Germline assignment: CDR1 SGHRS and CDR2 YFSETQ. CDR3 size: 14 residues. The CDR3 region has the DNA TGCGCCAGCAGCTTGATTGGGAGCTCCTACGAGCAGTACTTC. Translating it yields CASSLIGSSYEQYF.

This chain uses TRBV3-1 (or the pseudogene TRBV3-2) with TRBJ2-3, with 10 bases fitting TRBD2. Looked up from germline, CDR1 is LGHDT and CDR2 is YNNKEL (reference sequence). V lost 2 bases to trimming and J lost 3 bases; unmatched junction nucleotides: 5. The CDR3 consists of 16 residues. Here the CDR3 DNA reads TGTGCCAGCAGCCAAATAAGCGGGAGGGGTACAGATACGCAGTATTTT. Residues: CASSQISGRGTDTQYF.